The 7 T cell receptor beta chains below were found in one sample sequenced in a study of PD-1 blockade in classical Hodgkin lymphoma. Time point given: cycle 4 day 1 (C4D1), after five to seven weeks of nivolumab. Relapse was seen in all patients after autologous stem cell transplantation, and brentuximab vedotin exposure was variable. TCRdb keeps only in-frame clones here, not all; method: immunoSEQ multiplex PCR. Here the sample spans about 47,000 clones, 60% to 80% being singletons. The source material was peripheral blood mononuclear cells (PBMCs), sampled before the fourth cycle of nivolumab. The source of these receptors is a human donor with classical Hodgkin lymphoma.

J is TRBJ1-1 and V is TRBV11-3; TRBD1 might be the D (5 bases). Trimming took off 5 bases at V and 4 bases at J, with 17 bases between the two ends. The CDR3 totals 15 residues. CDR1 is SGHNT and CDR2 is YENEEA in the germline V gene. CDR3 bases: TGTGCCAGCAGCCCCGGGCTCGGCGGGGGCACTGAAGCTTTCTTT. Protein product: CASSPGLGGGTEAFF.

The rearrangement uses TRBV27 and TRBJ2-2; D not resolved. The CDR3 is 12 residues long. Trimming took off 5 bases at V and 0 bases at J, with 1 base between the two ends. Germline CDR1 reads MNHEY; CDR2 reads SMNVEV (reference sequence). The CDR3 spells CASSTNTGELFF. The DNA for the CDR3 is TGTGCCAGCAGTACGAACACCGGGGAGCTGTTTTTT.

In DNA, the CDR3 is TGCGCCAGCAGCCAAGACCGGGTGTGGGGAAACACCATATATTTT. It translates to CASSQDRVWGNTIYF. The chain recombines TRBV4-3 with TRBJ1-3; the D is unclear. The V end was cut by 0 bases, the J end by 4 bases, with 10 bases between. Germline loops: CDR1 LGHNA, CDR2 YSLEER. The CDR3 contains 15 residues.

V is TRBV30 and J is TRBJ2-3, with 7 bases lining up with TRBD2. This CDR3 is built from 14 residues. With V trimmed by 4 bases and J by 2 bases, 6 bases remained unmatched. Germline V CDR1 and CDR2: GTSNPN, SVGIG (reference sequence). Here the CDR3 DNA reads TGTGCCTGGAATCGCGGGGACTACACAGATACGCAGTATTTT. Its protein is CAWNRGDYTDTQYF.

V usage is TRBV2 and J usage is TRBJ2-1; weak D call: TRBD2 (5 bases). Germline V gene data show CDR1 as SNHLY and CDR2 as FYNNEI. Trimming took 4 bases from V and 8 from J, leaving 12 bases between them. This CDR3 comprises 13 residues. The CDR3 loop reads CASSGTGLYEQFF. CDR3 coding DNA: TGTGCCAGCAGTGGGACTGGGTTGTATGAGCAGTTCTTC. Full variable domain (outside the CDR3, taken from reference TRBV2 and TRBJ2-1): EPEVTQTPSHQVTQMGQEVILRCVPISNHLYFYWYRQILGQKVEFLVSFYNNEISEKSEIFDDQFSVERPDGSNFTLKIRSTKLEDSAMYFCASSGTGLYEQFFGPGTRLTVL.

V usage is TRBV4-1 and J usage is TRBJ2-5, with D maybe TRBD2 (6 bases). In germline, CDR1 is MGHRA, CDR2 YSYEKL. Between the trimmed V and J ends, which lost 0 bases and 11 bases, there was a span of 25 bases. The CDR3 is made up of 17 amino acids. The CDR3 reads CASSQEPPGTRREEQYF. In DNA form, the CDR3 reads TGCGCCAGCAGCCAAGAACCCCCCGGGACGCGGCGGGAAGAGCAGTACTTC.

This clone was seen only a few times. This chain uses TRBV7-9 with TRBJ1-4; the D gene is possibly TRBD1 (6 bases). Trimming left V 2 bases short and J 7 bases short, with 20 bases between. Germline lookup yields CDR1 SEHNR and CDR2 FQNEAQ (reference sequence). The CDR3 has 17 residues. The CDR3 bases are TGTGCCAGCAGCTTATTGGGTCCGGGGGCAAGGGGTGAAAAACTGTTTTTT. This gives the protein CASSLLGPGARGEKLFF.